The 10 T cell receptor beta chains given below trace back to one sample, sequenced in a study of T cells in Graves' hyperthyroidism and ophthalmopathy. The TCR beta CDR3 regions underwent amplification using RNA transcripts as the source. HTBI primers were used for first-round RT-PCR of the TCR CDR3. In TCRdb, the multiplex PCR reads were re-called with MiXCR into one record per CDR3 protein. Altogether under 300,000 distinct CDR3 sequences are present, 25% to 30% being singletons, with the ten largest covering approximately 30%. The sequencing sample was made of blood. The origin of the receptors is a man aged 35-49 years with Graves' hyperthyroidism that later progressed to Graves' ophthalmopathy.

The table lists this clonotype with many counts. The chain uses TRBV24-1 and TRBJ1-5; the D is unclear. The germline V gene encodes CDR1 KGHDR and CDR2 SFDVKD. The germline V and J ends were trimmed by 6 bases and 4 bases, with 9 bases remaining between them. The CDR3 covers 13 residues. In nucleotides, the CDR3 is TGTGCCACCAGTCGAGGCTGGAATCAGCCCCAGCATTTT. This sequence encodes CATSRGWNQPQHF.

This clonotype was found many times. This chain links TRBV7-8 with TRBJ1-5, with 10 bases aligning to TRBD1. Trimming removed 1 base from V and 3 bases from J; junction bases left unmatched: 6. Germline CDR1 reads SGHVS; CDR2 reads FQNEAQ. This CDR3 spans 17 amino acids. CDR3 coding DNA: TGTGCCAGCAGCTTAGTAGGGGACAGGGGAGCCAATCAGCCCCAGCATTTT. It codes for CASSLVGDRGANQPQHF.

This clonotype was seen a handful of times. J is TRBJ1-1 and V is TRBV4-2; weak D call: TRBD1 (5 bases). The germline gives CDR1 LGHNA, CDR2 YNFKEQ. The CDR3 is 16 residues long. V dropped 7 bases and J dropped 0 bases, with 18 bases sitting between them. In DNA form, the CDR3 reads TGTGCCAGCACCCATGGGCAGGGTGGGATGAACACTGAAGCTTTCTTT. Its translation: CASTHGQGGMNTEAFF.

The chain employs TRBV25-1 and TRBJ1-1, with D maybe TRBD1 (5 bases). V dropped 7 bases and J dropped 0 bases, with 12 bases sitting between them. CDR3 length: 14 amino acids. Germline values: CDR1 MGHDK, CDR2 SYGVNS. The CDR3 DNA sequence: TGTGCCAGCAAAGGCCAGGGTATGAACACTGAAGCTTTCTTT. Its protein product is CASKGQGMNTEAFF. The whole variable domain, filled in from reference TRBV25-1 and TRBJ1-1, reads EADIYQTPRYLVIGTGKKITLECSQTMGHDKMYWYQQDPGMELHLIHYSYGVNSTEKGDLSSESTVSRIRTEHFPLTLESARPSHTSQYLCASKGQGMNTEAFFGQGTRLTVV.

The sample holds many counts of this clonotype. The chain links TRBV11-2 to TRBJ2-7; possibly TRBD1 for D (5 bases). Germline CDR1 SGHAT, CDR2 FQNNGV. The CDR3 is 17 residues long. The V gene lost 6 bases and the J gene lost 0 bases, with 21 bases spanning the gap. Here the CDR3 DNA reads TGTGCCAGCAGGGATTGGAGAGACAGAACCAGCTCCTACGAGCAGTACTTC. Protein: CASRDWRDRTSSYEQYF.

The V call is TRBV3-1, the J call TRBJ1-3; D remains ambiguous. With 2 bases removed from V and 0 bases from J, the gap between germline ends came to 8 bases. Germline CDR1 is LGHDT and CDR2 is YNNKEL (reference sequence). The CDR3 consists of 15 residues. DNA of the CDR3: TGTGCCAGCAGCCAACTTGACCGCTCTGGAAACACCATATATTTT. It specifies CASSQLDRSGNTIYF.

The chain employs TRBV18 and TRBJ2-7; TRBD1 agrees at 10 bases. The CDR3 covers 14 residues. V was clipped by 2 bases and J by 5 bases; unmatched bases: 3. The germline V gene has CDR1 KGHSH and CDR2 LQKENI. In nucleotides, the CDR3 is TGTGCCAGCTCACCATCGGGACAGGGGAACGAGCAGTACTTC. Amino acids: CASSPSGQGNEQYF.

The sample holds a few counts of this clonotype. Relative to the germline gene, one junction end is altered; a read error may explain this. The V gene is TRBV18, the J gene TRBJ1-2; 7 bases line up with TRBD1. CDR1 KGHSH and CDR2 LQKENI come from the germline V gene. The CDR3 covers 14 residues. The CDR3 loop is CASSPDRANYGYAF. The CDR3 DNA sequence: TGTGCCAGCTCACCAGACAGGGCGAACTATGGCTACGCCTTC.

This chain connects TRBV30 to TRBJ2-5; maybe TRBD1 (5 bases). CDR3 length: 12 residues. The V end lost 4 bases, the J end lost 2 bases, and 8 bases lay between the germline ends. CDR1 is GTSNPN and CDR2 is SVGIG in the germline V gene (reference sequence). CDR3 residues: CAWTGYQETQYF. CDR3 DNA sequence: TGTGCCTGGACAGGGTATCAAGAGACCCAGTACTTC. Full variable domain (rest looked up from reference TRBV30 and TRBJ2-5): SQTIHQWPATLVQPVGSPLSLECTVEGTSNPNLYWYRQAAGRGLQLLFYSVGIGQISSEVPQNLSASRPQDRQFILSSKKLLLSDSGFYLCAWTGYQETQYFGPGTRLLVL.

At least ten counts were recorded for this clonotype. The chain joins TRBV12-3 or TRBV12-4 to TRBJ2-7; D is undetermined. The CDR3 is 13 amino acids. V was shortened by 6 bases and J by 3 bases, with 12 bases between the two germline ends. The CDR3 here is CASSFMASYEQYF. Written as DNA, the CDR3 is TGTGCCAGCAGCTTTATGGCGAGCTACGAGCAGTACTTC.